This TCR beta chain was found in a study of CD8+ T cells in alopecia areata (dated by TCRdb to between 2018 and 2020). In terms of the full investigation: The treated patients took part in an open-label pilot trial in which moderate-to-severe alopecia areata was treated with oral tofacitinib at 5 to 10 mg twice daily. Tofacitinib was administered for 6 to 18 months, and 6 months of follow-up off drug were then conducted to assess delayed response and recurrence. High-throughput TCRbeta sequencing was used to examine T cell clonal expansion in alopecia areata in both the C3H/HeJ mouse model and human patients. On the human side, TCRbeta sequencing was run on scalp tissue and on sorted CD4+ and CD8+ peripheral blood T cells from healthy controls and from alopecia areata patients with either patchy or totalis/universalis disease. Biopsies were taken from tofacitinib-treated patients at baseline and again at 4 and 24 weeks into treatment, and several of those patients also had a later scalp biopsy. Clonality in the scalp was compared among normal scalp (n=4), patchy alopecia areata scalp (n=8), and alopecia totalis/universalis scalp (n=8). RNA was obtained with the PAXgene miRNA kit for fixed scalp, the miRNeasy kit for PBMCs, and the RNeasy kit for mouse skin. TCRbeta CDR3 regions were amplified by immunoSEQ multiplex PCR with 35 Vbeta forward and 13 Jbeta reverse primers. Study-wide conclusions, independent of this receptor: Resident alphabeta T cells in normal human skin are also sequenced, complicating scalp TCR repertoire analysis, unlike mouse skin dominated by gammadelta T cells. Compared with normal scalp, lesional scalp, particularly in alopecia totalis/universalis, had higher clonality and more expanded CD8+ clones, which suggests antigenic drive. Shared TCR sequences between patients were less evident than in mice, which may be partly attributable to HLA diversity in the patient population.

Points on this clone: Its binding antigen is unknown. No per-base quality is available; no much larger clone lies one base away.

The library was made by the immunoSEQ multiplex PCR assay. To provide template for TCR sequencing, every sample had RNA extracted and reverse transcribed into cDNA. First-strand cDNA was synthesized using SuperScript III with a 2:1 mix of oligo-dT and random hexamers. A synthetic immune receptor repertoire was used to measure amplification bias, and any remaining bias was corrected computationally. Per the original workflow: Raw reads were preprocessed for error removal, and CDR3 was defined according to IMGT conventions as running from the conserved cysteine to phenylalanine. To get clonality, Shannon entropy was normalized by log2 of the number of productive unique TCRs and the result was subtracted from 1. Scalp TCRbeta sequences were cross-referenced with sorted blood CD4 and CD8 repertoires so that the CD4 or CD8 identity of scalp clones could be inferred. TCRdb mirrors the immuneACCESS table, restricted to in-frame sequences. Some clones are absent from its copies; in checked studies, under half trace to an unresolved V gene, and the reason for the others is unknown. The DNA was the basis for D and trimming; V, J and clone size are from that table. Within this sample are just over 150,000 clones, with about 51% of them counted one time only. Jointly, the top ten make up 19% of the sample.

This specimen's time point label, interpreted: baseline before oral tofacitinib. Lesional scalp punch biopsies and peripheral blood were obtained from alopecia areata patients. After PBMCs were isolated by density centrifugation and stained for CD3, CD4 and CD8, a FACSAria was used to sort CD4+ and CD8+ T cells. The TCR sequence derives from a human donor with alopecia areata. The sample consisted of CD8+ T cells sorted from blood, taken at week 0.

CDR3 loop: CASSFSSPYGYTF. The nucleotide sequence is given as TGTGCCAGCAGCTTTTCGAGCCCTTATGGCTACACCTTC. In this chain, TRBV5-6 is recombined with TRBJ1-2; too little of a D gene remains to name it. V loses 2 bases, J loses 5 bases, and the germline ends lie 10 bases apart. The CDR3 measures 13 amino acids from cysteine to phenylalanine. This entry keeps only the CDR3 DNA: 39 bases, framed from base 1. As encoded in the germline V gene, CDR1 is SGHDT while CDR2 is YYEEEE.